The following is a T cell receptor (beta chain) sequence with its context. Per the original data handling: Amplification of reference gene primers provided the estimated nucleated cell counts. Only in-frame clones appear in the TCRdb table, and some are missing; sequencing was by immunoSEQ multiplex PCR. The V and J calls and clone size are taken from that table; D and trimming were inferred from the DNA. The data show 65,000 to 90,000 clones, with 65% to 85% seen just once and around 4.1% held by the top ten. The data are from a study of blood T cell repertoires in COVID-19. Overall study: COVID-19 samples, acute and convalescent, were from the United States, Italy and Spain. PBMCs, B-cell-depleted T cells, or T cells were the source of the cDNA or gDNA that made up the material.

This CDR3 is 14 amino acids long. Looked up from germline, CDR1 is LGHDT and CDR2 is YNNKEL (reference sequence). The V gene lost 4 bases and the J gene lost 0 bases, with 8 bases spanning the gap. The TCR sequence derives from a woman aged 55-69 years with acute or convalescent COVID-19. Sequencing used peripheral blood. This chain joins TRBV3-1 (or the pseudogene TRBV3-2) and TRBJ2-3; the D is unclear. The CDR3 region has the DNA TGTGCCAGCAGCCGACAATCTAGCACAGATACGCAGTATTTT. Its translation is CASSRQSSTDTQYF.